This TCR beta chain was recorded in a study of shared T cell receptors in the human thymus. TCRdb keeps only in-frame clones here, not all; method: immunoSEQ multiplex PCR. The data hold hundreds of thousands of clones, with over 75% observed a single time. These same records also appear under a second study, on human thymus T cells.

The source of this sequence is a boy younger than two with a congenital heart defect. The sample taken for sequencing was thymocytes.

The CDR3 sequence is CASTTGSKAGELFF. The CDR3 DNA reads as TGTGCCAGCACGACAGGATCGAAGGCCGGGGAGCTGTTTTTT. V usage is TRBV9 and J usage is TRBJ2-2; D may be TRBD1 (6 bases). The germline V gene encodes CDR1 SGDLS and CDR2 YYNGEE. This CDR3 is built from 14 residues. V gave up 6 bases and J gave up 6 bases, with 15 bases separating them.